One sample yielded the 9 T cell receptor beta chains listed below, sequenced in a study of shared clonotypes between healthy human individuals. Produced via immunoSEQ multiplex PCR; TCRdb's table is partial and in-frame only. The sample has millions of clones; 90% to 95% are singletons. Material for sequencing was naive CD4+ T cells sorted from blood. Subset given: CD45RA+ positively selected. These receptors were collected from a man aged 18-30 years in good health.

V and J are TRBV6-5 and TRBJ2-7; the match to TRBD1 covers 11 bases. Germline V gene lookup returns CDR1 MNHEY and CDR2 SVGAGI. The V gene end was trimmed by 6 bases and the J gene end by 6 bases; junction bases not matched to a gene: 7. The CDR3 has 14 residues. This CDR3 is CASRTGTGGAEQYF. The CDR3 DNA follows: TGTGCCAGCAGGACCGGGACAGGGGGAGCCGAGCAGTACTTC.

The chain is built from TRBV2 and TRBJ2-1, with TRBD2 identical over 7 bases. CDR1 and CDR2 (germline): SNHLY, FYNNEI. The junction had 7 bases not matched to a gene; V was cut back by 10 bases and J by 1 base. The CDR3 spans 14 residues. The CDR3 nucleotides are TGTGCCACCGCAGCGGGAACGTCCTACAATGAGCAGTTCTTC. As protein: CATAAGTSYNEQFF. The variable domain in full, with the rest retrieved from reference TRBV2 and TRBJ2-1, is EPEVTQTPSHQVTQMGQEVILRCVPISNHLYFYWYRQILGQKVEFLVSFYNNEISEKSEIFDDQFSVERPDGSNFTLKIRSTKLEDSAMYFCATAAGTSYNEQFFGPGTRLTVL.

The rearrangement links TRBV7-2 to TRBJ2-7; TRBD1 or TRBD2 may be the D gene (5 bases each). Germline V CDR1 and CDR2: SGHTA, FQGNSA. Trimming took 5 bases from V and 2 from J, leaving 13 bases between them. CDR3 length equals 14 residues. The CDR3, as DNA: TGTGCCAGCAGCGCCCAGTTGGGGGCCTACGAGCAGTACTTC. Amino acids: CASSAQLGAYEQYF.

The chain employs TRBV6-1 and TRBJ1-2; D gene unclear. V gave up 0 bases and J gave up 4 bases, with 15 bases separating them. Germline CDR1 reads MNHNS; CDR2 reads SASEGT. This CDR3 is 16 amino acids long. The CDR3 is CASSEAAAGLPYGYTF. As DNA, the CDR3 is TGTGCCAGCAGTGAAGCGGCGGCAGGATTACCCTATGGCTACACCTTC.

This rearrangement joins TRBV29-1 to TRBJ2-1, with D perhaps matching TRBD1 (5 bases). The CDR3 extends over 13 amino acids. The germline gives CDR1 SQVTM, CDR2 ANQGSEA. Trimming left V 5 bases short and J 3 bases short, with 11 bases between. The CDR3 DNA is TGCAGCGTTCCGAATAGGGGCTACAATGAGCAGTTCTTC. It encodes CSVPNRGYNEQFF.

The chain has TRBV30 and TRBJ2-7; weak D call: TRBD2 (6 bases). Germline V lookup: CDR1 GTSNPN, CDR2 SVGIG (reference sequence). There are 12 residues in the CDR3. Trimming shortened V by 5 bases and J by 3 bases, and 11 bases separated the two germline ends. The CDR3 loop is CAWGAGRYEQYF. CDR3 nucleotide sequence: TGTGCCTGGGGGGCGGGGCGCTACGAGCAGTACTTC.

The CDR3 nucleotides read TGTGCCAGCAGCCGCGACAGGACTACATTCTACGAGCAGTACTTC. This encodes CASSRDRTTFYEQYF. V is TRBV7-2 and J is TRBJ2-7; TRBD1 or TRBD2 may be the D gene (6 bases each). V was shortened by 5 bases and J by 3 bases, with 17 bases between the two germline ends. Germline V gene lookup returns CDR1 SGHTA and CDR2 FQGNSA. The CDR3 has 15 residues.

The chain couples TRBV5-6 to TRBJ2-3; D remains unclear. V was clipped by 4 bases and J by 4 bases, with 13 bases between them. The CDR3 has 14 amino acids. Per germline, CDR1 SGHDT and CDR2 YYEEEE. CDR3 nucleotide sequence: TGTGCCAGCAGCCGGTCGGGCAAGGCAGATACGCAGTATTTT. Amino acid sequence: CASSRSGKADTQYF.

As concerns this clone: Other DNA sequences in the sample encode the same CDR3. The rearrangement uses TRBV6-1 and TRBJ2-7, with D uncertain. Germline V gene lookup returns CDR1 MNHNS and CDR2 SASEGT. The length of the CDR3 is 13 residues. Trimming pared 0 bases from V and 4 bases from J, leaving 7 bases between. The CDR3 protein is CASSEASGYEQYF. The CDR3 DNA reads as TGTGCCAGCAGTGAAGCTTCGGGTTACGAGCAGTACTTC.